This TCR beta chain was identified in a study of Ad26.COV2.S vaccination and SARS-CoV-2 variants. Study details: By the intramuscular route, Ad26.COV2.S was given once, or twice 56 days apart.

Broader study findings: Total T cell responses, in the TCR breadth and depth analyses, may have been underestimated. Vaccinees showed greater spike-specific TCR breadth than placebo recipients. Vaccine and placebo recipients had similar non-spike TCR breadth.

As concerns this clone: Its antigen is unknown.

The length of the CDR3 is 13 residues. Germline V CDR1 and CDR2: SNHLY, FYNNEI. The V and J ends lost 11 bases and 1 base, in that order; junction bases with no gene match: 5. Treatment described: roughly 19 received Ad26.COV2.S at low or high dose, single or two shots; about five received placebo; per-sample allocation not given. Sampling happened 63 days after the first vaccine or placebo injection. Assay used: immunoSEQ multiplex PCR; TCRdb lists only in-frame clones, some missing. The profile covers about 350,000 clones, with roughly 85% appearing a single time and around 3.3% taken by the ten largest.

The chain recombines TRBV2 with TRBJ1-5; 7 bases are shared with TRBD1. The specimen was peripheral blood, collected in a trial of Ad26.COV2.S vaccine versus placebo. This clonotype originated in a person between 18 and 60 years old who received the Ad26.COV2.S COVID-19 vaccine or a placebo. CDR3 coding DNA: TGTGCCGTGCAACAGGGGAGCAATCAGCCCCAGCATTTT. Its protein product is CAVQQGSNQPQHF.